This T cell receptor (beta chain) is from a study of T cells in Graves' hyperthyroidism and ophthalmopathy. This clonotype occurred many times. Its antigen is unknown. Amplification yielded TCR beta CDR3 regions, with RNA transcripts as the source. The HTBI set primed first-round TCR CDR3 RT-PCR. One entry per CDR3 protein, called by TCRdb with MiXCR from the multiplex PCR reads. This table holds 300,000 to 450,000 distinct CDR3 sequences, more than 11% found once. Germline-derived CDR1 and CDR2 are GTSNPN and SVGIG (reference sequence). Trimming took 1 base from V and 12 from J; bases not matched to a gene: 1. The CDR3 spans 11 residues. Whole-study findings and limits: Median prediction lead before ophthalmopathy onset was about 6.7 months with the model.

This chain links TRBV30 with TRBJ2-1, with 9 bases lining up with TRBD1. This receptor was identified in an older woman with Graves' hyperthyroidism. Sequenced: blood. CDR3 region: CAWSGTGVQFF. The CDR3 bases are TGTGCCTGGAGTGGGACAGGGGTGCAGTTCTTC.